This TCR beta chain was sequenced for a study of CD4 T cells in relation to SARS-CoV-2 and coronaviruses. Study-wide background: After approximately 10 days of antigen culture, PBMC TCR beta CDR3s were sequenced.

The unexposed donors gave CD4+ T cells in about 2011-2018, prior to COVID-19. The cells were cultured for less than twelve days before CD4+ T cells were isolated. Cells permitting, SARS-CoV-2 S/N and four cold-coronavirus spikes were tested on unexposed-donor CD4+ T cells. On days 3 and 7, cultures got half fresh IL-2 medium. The repertoire was sequenced with immunoSEQ multiplex PCR; TCRdb's copy has only in-frame clones and lacks some. The table records 26,000 or so clones, 70% to 80% of them present only once. A note on this clone: Antigen: not known.

V lost 6 bases to trimming and J lost 2 bases, with 17 bases between them. The germline V gene has CDR1 SGHRS and CDR2 YFSETQ. The CDR3 has 16 amino acids. Sequencing was done on a sample of CD4+ T cells from PBMCs, cultured in vitro. This chain joins TRBV5-1 and TRBJ2-2, with D perhaps given as TRBD1 or TRBD2 (5 bases each). This TCR derives from a human donor in good health. CDR3 DNA sequence: TGCGCCAGCACCCCGACCCCGGGGCCAAACACCGGGGAGCTGTTTTTT. Translating gives CASTPTPGPNTGELFF.